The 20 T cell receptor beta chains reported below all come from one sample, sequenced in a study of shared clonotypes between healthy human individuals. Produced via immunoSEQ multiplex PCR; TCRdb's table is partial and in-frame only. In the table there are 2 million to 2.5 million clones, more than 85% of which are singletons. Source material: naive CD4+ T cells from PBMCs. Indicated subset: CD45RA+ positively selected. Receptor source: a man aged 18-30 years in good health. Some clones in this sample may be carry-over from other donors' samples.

The CDR3 DNA reads TGCGCCAGCAGCTTGGGGCAAAGGGCCACAGATACGCAGTATTTT. Amino acids: CASSLGQRATDTQYF. The rearrangement links TRBV5-1 to TRBJ2-3; D not resolved. The germline V gene has CDR1 SGHRS and CDR2 YFSETQ. Trimming left V 0 bases short and J 2 bases short, with 10 bases between. The CDR3 is 15 amino acids.

In nucleotides, the CDR3 is TGTGCCAGCAGCTGGGTGGCACTTAATCAGCCCCAGCATTTT. Amino acid sequence: CASSWVALNQPQHF. V and J are TRBV7-8 and TRBJ1-5; no firm D call. The CDR3 extends over 14 amino acids. Germline V CDR1 and CDR2: SGHVS, FQNEAQ. The V and J ends lost 4 bases and 4 bases respectively, with 11 bases between them.

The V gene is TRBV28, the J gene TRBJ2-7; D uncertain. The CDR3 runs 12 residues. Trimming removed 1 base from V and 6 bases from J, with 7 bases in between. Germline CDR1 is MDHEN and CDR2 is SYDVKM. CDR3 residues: CASSLSTPEQYF. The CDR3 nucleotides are TGTGCCAGCAGTTTATCGACCCCCGAGCAGTACTTC.

The CDR3 DNA reads TGTGCCACCAGCAGACCGGACAGGGGTGAAGCTTTCTTT. Protein product: CATSRPDRGEAFF. The chain employs TRBV15 and TRBJ1-1; 9 bases are shared with TRBD1. There are 13 residues in the CDR3. V trimming: 2 bases; J trimming: 7 bases; junction bases outside the gene matches: 2. Germline assignment: CDR1 LNHNV and CDR2 YYDKDF (reference sequence). Full variable domain (missing parts from reference TRBV15 and TRBJ1-1): DAMVIQNPRYQVTQFGKPVTLSCSQTLNHNVMYWYQQKSSQAPKLLFHYYDKDFNNEADTPDNFQSRRPNTSFCFLDIRSPGLGDTAMYLCATSRPDRGEAFFGQGTRLTVV.

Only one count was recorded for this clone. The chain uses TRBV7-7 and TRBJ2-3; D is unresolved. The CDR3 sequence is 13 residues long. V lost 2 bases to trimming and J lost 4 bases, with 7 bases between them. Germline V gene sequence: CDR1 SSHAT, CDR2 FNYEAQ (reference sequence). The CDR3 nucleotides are TGTGCCAGCAGCTTATCCCCAGCAGATACGCAGTATTTT. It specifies CASSLSPADTQYF.

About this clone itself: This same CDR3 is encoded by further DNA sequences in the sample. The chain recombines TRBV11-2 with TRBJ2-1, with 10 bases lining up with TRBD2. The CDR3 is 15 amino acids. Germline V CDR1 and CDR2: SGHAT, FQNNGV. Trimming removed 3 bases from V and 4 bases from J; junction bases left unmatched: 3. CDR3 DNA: TGTGCCAGCAGCTTCGGACTAGCGGCTTACAATGAGCAGTTCTTC. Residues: CASSFGLAAYNEQFF.

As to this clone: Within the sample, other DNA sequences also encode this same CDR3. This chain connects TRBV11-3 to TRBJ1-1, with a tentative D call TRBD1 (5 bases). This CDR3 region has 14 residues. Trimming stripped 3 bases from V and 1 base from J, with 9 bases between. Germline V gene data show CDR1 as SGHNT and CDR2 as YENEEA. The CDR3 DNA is TGTGCCAGCAGCTTGCAGGGCGGGAACACTGAAGCTTTCTTT. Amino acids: CASSLQGGNTEAFF.

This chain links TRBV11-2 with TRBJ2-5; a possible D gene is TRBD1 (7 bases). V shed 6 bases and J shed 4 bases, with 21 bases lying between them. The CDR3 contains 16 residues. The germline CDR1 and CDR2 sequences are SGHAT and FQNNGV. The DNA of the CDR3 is TGTGCCAGCAGTTCAGGGGGAGGCAGGGGAGGAGAGACCCAGTACTTC. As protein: CASSSGGGRGGETQYF. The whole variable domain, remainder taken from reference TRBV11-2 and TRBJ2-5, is EAGVAQSPRYKIIEKRQSVAFWCNPISGHATLYWYQQILGQGPKLLIQFQNNGVVDDSQLPKDRFSAERLKGVDSTLKIQPAKLEDSAVYLCASSSGGGRGGETQYFGPGTRLLVL.

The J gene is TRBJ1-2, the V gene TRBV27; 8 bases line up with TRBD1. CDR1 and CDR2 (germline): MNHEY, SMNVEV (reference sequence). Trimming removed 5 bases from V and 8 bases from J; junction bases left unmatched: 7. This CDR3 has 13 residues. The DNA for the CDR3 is TGTGCCAGCAGTCCCGGACAGGGATCCGGCTACACCTTC. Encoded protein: CASSPGQGSGYTF.

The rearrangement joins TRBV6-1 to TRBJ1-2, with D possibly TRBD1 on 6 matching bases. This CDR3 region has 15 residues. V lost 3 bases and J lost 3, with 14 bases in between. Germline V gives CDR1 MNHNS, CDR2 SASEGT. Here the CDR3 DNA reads TGTGCCAGCAGTGACCCCAGGGGTGGGTACTATGGCTACACCTTC. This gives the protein CASSDPRGGYYGYTF.

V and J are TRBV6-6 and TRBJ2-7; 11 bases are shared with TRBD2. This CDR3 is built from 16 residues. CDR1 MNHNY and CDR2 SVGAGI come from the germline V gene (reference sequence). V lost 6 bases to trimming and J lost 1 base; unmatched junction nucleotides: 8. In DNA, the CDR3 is TGTGCCAGCAGCGGCACCGGGACTAGCGGATCCTACGAGCAGTACTTC. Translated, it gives CASSGTGTSGSYEQYF.

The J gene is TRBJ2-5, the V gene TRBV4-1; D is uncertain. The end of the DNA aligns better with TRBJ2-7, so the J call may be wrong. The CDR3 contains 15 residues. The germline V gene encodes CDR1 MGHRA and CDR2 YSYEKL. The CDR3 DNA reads TGCGCCAGCAGCCAAGGGGCGGCTACTGACTACGAGCAGTACTTC. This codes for CASSQGAATDYEQYF.

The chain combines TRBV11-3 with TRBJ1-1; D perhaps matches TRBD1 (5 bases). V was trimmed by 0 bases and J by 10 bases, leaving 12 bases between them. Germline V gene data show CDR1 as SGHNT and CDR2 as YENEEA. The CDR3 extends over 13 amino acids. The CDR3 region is CASSLDFGGSAFF. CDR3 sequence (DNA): TGTGCCAGCAGCTTAGATTTCGGGGGTTCAGCTTTCTTT.

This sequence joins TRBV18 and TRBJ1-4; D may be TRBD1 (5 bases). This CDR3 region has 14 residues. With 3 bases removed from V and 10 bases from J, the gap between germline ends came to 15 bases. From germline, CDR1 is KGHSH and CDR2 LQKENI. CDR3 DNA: TGTGCCAGCTCACCCATCAGGGCTGAAGGAAAACTGTTTTTT. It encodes CASSPIRAEGKLFF. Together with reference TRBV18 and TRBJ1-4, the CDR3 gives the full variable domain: NAGVMQNPRHLVRRRGQEARLRCSPMKGHSHVYWYRQLPEEGLKFMVYLQKENIIDESGMPKERFSAEFPKEGPSILRIQQVVRGDSAAYFCASSPIRAEGKLFFGSGTQLSVL.

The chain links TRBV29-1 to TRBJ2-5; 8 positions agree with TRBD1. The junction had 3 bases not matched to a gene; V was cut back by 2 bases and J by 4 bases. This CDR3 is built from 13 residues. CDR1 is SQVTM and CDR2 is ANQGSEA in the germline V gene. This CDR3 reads CSVEQGARETQYF. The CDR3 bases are TGCAGCGTTGAACAGGGGGCACGAGAGACCCAGTACTTC.

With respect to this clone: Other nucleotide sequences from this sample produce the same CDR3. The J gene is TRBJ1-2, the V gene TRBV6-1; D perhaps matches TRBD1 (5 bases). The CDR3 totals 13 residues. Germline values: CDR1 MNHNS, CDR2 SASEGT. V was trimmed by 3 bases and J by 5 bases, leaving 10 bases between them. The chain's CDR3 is CASSERGVYGYTF. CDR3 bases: TGTGCCAGCAGTGAGCGGGGCGTGTATGGCTACACCTTC.

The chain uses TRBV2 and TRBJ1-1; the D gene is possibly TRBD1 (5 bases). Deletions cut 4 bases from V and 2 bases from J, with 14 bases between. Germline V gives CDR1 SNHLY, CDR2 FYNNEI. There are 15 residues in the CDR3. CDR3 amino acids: CASSVEGKGNTEAFF. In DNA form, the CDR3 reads TGTGCCAGCAGTGTGGAGGGGAAGGGAAACACTGAAGCTTTCTTT.

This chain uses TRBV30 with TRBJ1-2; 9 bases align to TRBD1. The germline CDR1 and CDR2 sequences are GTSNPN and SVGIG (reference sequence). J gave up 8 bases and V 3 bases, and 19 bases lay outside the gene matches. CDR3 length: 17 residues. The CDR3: CAWRGGTGLLPGRGYTF. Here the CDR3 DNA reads TGTGCCTGGAGGGGGGGGACAGGGCTTCTCCCAGGCCGGGGCTACACCTTC.

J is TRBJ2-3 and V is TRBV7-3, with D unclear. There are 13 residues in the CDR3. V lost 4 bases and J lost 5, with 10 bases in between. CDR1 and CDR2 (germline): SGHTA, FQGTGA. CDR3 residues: CASSSDHGDTQYF. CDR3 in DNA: TGTGCCAGCAGCTCCGATCATGGAGATACGCAGTATTTT.

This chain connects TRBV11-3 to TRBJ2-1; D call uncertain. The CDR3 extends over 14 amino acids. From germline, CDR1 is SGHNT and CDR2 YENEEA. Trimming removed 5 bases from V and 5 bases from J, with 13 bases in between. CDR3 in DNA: TGTGCCAGCAGCCGCTTCAGCTTCGACAATGAGCAGTTCTTC. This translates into CASSRFSFDNEQFF. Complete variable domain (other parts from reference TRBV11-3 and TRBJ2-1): EAGVVQSPRYKIIEKKQPVAFWCNPISGHNTLYWYLQNLGQGPELLIRYENEEAVDDSQLPKDRFSAERLKGVDSTLKIQPAELGDSAVYLCASSRFSFDNEQFFGPGTRLTVL.